These 18 T cell receptor beta chains were all obtained from the same sample, sequenced in a study of tumor and adjacent non-tumor tissue in lung cancer (dated by TCRdb to 2016 to 2019). The library was generated by multiplex PCR. TCRdb shows the sequencer as Illumina HiSeq 2500. Following protocols modified from ARM-PCR, the researchers constructed TCRbeta libraries through three rounds of nested PCR with primers (Table S4). The raw public data were reprocessed by TCRdb itself: fastp quality trimming at Q25, MiXCR clonotype calling, in-frame beta chains only. A single entry per CDR3 protein holds the most common genes and DNA from its merged rows. The sample table contains around 82,000 distinct CDR3 sequences; only one count was recorded for more than 80% of them. Clones ranked in the top ten supply approximately 55% of the sample. Bulk unsorted tissue served as the source for RNA extraction, and RNA quality was assessed using a NanoDrop ND-1000 and an Agilent 2100. Normal lung samples were distant non-tumor tissue taken more than 3 cm from the tumor edge.

The sequenced sample consisted of distant non-tumor lung tissue. These receptors were collected from a man aged 55 to 70 with non-small cell lung cancer.

Concerning this clonotype: At one end, the junction sequence differs from germline, possibly due to a read error. The chain has TRBV6-5 and TRBJ2-6, with 10 bases fitting TRBD2. Germline-derived CDR1 and CDR2 are MNHEY and SVGAGI. The CDR3 runs 17 residues. This chain's CDR3 is CASSLAGASTGANALIF. CDR3 nucleotide sequence: TGTGCCAGCAGCCTAGCGGGAGCCAGCACTGGGGCCAACGCCCTGATTTTC.

J is TRBJ2-7 and V is TRBV6-5; tentative D call: TRBD2 (6 bases). The CDR3 runs 14 residues. Trimming took off 9 bases at V and 1 base at J, with 16 bases between the two ends. Germline CDR1 and CDR2: MNHEY and SVGAGI. CDR3 nucleotides: TGTGCCAGACCCCGGGACTTCGGTTCCTACGAGCAGTACTTC. Amino acids: CARPRDFGSYEQYF.

Notes on this clonotype: At one end, the junction sequence differs from germline, possibly due to a read error. This chain uses TRBV6-5 with TRBJ1-5, with D possibly matching TRBD1 (6 bases). Germline CDR1 MNHEY, CDR2 SVGAGI. The CDR3 has 15 residues. The CDR3 spells CAGSYLQGSNQPQHF. The CDR3 DNA sequence: TGTGCCGGCAGTTACCTACAGGGAAGCAATCAACCCCAGCATTTC.

The CDR3 DNA follows: TGTGTCAGTAGCTTGACAGGGAGAGAGACTGAAGCTTTCTTT. As protein: CVSSLTGRETEAFF. This chain connects TRBV11-2 to TRBJ1-1; 7 nucleotides match TRBD1. Germline values: CDR1 SGHAT, CDR2 FQNNGV. The CDR3 extends over 14 amino acids.

This clonotype was picked up a small number of times. The chain couples TRBV7-2 to TRBJ1-5; D remains unclear. Germline assignment: CDR1 SGHTA and CDR2 FQGNSA. With 0 bases removed from V and 0 bases from J, the gap between germline ends came to 6 bases. The CDR3 loop spans 15 amino acids. CDR3: CASSLATGSNQPQHF. The CDR3 DNA sequence: TGTGCCAGCAGCTTAGCGACGGGTAGCAATCAGCCCCAGCATTTT.

In its sample, this clonotype was seen a few times. This may be a read error, as it is one base from a much larger clone. CDR3 DNA sequence: TGTGCCAGCAGCAAAGGACTAGCGGGGGGTTACAATGGGCAGTTCTTC. Protein product: CASSKGLAGGYNGQFF. The chain is built from TRBV4-2 and TRBJ2-1, with 14 bases lining up with TRBD2. The CDR3 runs 16 residues. Germline V lookup: CDR1 LGHNA, CDR2 YNFKEQ.

Regarding this clonotype: Germline and junction disagree at one end, which may indicate a read error. The chain employs TRBV11-3 and TRBJ2-3; perhaps TRBD1 as D (5 bases). From germline, CDR1 is SGHNT and CDR2 YENEEA. The length of the CDR3 is 13 residues. This CDR3 is CASSLHGADRQYF. CDR3 DNA sequence: TGTGCCAGCAGCTTACATGGGGCAGATAGGCAGTATTTT.

As for this clonotype: At one boundary the junction diverges from the germline segment, which might be a read error. V and J are TRBV29-1 and TRBJ2-7; 8 positions agree with TRBD2. The germline V gene encodes CDR1 SQVTM and CDR2 ANQGSEA. CDR3 length equals 13 residues. The DNA for the CDR3 is TGCAGCGTGGGGACTAGAGGGAGCCCCGAACAGTATTTC. It encodes CSVGTRGSPEQYF.

On this clonotype itself: The junction departs from the called germline gene at one end, perhaps through a read error. The chain is built from TRBV29-1 and TRBJ2-4, with D perhaps TRBD1 (5 bases). The CDR3 is made up of 15 amino acids. The V gene's germline CDR1 is SQVTM and CDR2 ANQGSEA. The chain's CDR3 is CSVLRQTLAKNIRYF. The DNA for the CDR3 is TGCAGCGTTCTTCGACAGACCTTAGCAAAAAACATTCGGTACTTC.

Details on this clonotype: Compared with germline, one end of the junction differs, possibly owing to a read error. Here the CDR3 DNA reads TGTACCTGCAGCTTAGCTAGCGGGGGGACGAATACCGGGGAGCTGTTTTTT. It specifies CTCSLASGGTNTGELFF. The gene calls are TRBV11-2 and TRBJ2-2; 11 bases align to TRBD2. Germline V gene sequence: CDR1 SGHAT, CDR2 FQNNGV. This CDR3 is 17 amino acids long.

This clonotype was seen ten or more times. This chain joins TRBV12-3 or TRBV12-4 and TRBJ2-5; D call uncertain. CDR3 length: 11 residues. V was clipped by 3 bases and J by 10 bases, with 9 bases between them. CDR3 DNA: TGTGCCAGCAGTTTCGGTGATGACCAGTACTTC. It specifies CASSFGDDQYF.

In its sample, this clonotype was seen a few times. The chain recombines TRBV5-1 with TRBJ1-3; TRBD1 matches at 7 bases. The junction had 5 bases not matched to a gene; V was cut back by 0 bases and J by 2 bases. CDR1 and CDR2 (germline): SGHRS, YFSETQ. This CDR3 contains 16 residues. DNA for the CDR3: TGCGCCAGCAGCTTGGGACAGGGTGCTCCTGGAAACACCATATATTTT. Protein product: CASSLGQGAPGNTIYF.

The chain employs TRBV11-3 and TRBJ2-5, with TRBD2 matching 7 bases. Germline V lookup: CDR1 SGHNT, CDR2 YENEEA. The CDR3 length is 17 residues. CDR3 DNA sequence: TGTACCAACAGCTTAGGGTCCAGCGGGGAGTCCCAAGAGACCCAGTACTTC. Translated, it gives CTNSLGSSGESQETQYF.

With regard to this clonotype: At one end the junction does not follow the germline gene, possibly because of a read error. The chain carries TRBV7-3 and TRBJ2-5; unclear D gene. The CDR3 has 15 amino acids. Germline CDR1 is SGHTA and CDR2 is FQGTGA. The CDR3 nucleotides are TGTGCTAGCAGCTTTCGACCGGTTGGCGCGGAGACCCAGTACTTC. It translates to CASSFRPVGAETQYF.

Turning to this clonotype: Given a much more abundant clone one base away, this may be a read error. The rearrangement joins TRBV5-5 to TRBJ2-2; a possible D gene is TRBD1 (5 bases). The V end was cut by 5 bases, the J end by 4 bases, with 18 bases between. The CDR3 runs 16 residues. The germline V gene encodes CDR1 SGHKS and CDR2 YYEKEE (reference sequence). The DNA of the CDR3 is TGTGCCAGCAGTCCACGATGGTTAAGGGGCACCGGGGAGCTGTTTTTT. It specifies CASSPRWLRGTGELFF.

The chain links TRBV29-1 to TRBJ1-2; tentatively, D is TRBD1 (5 bases). The V and J ends lost 1 base and 14 bases respectively, with 26 bases between them. The CDR3 consists of 15 residues. Germline CDR1 reads SQVTM; CDR2 reads ANQGSEA. CDR3 DNA: TGCAGCGTTGAAGCCATGGCCTGGGTTCAGGGTGGTTATACCTTC. Encoded protein: CSVEAMAWVQGGYTF. The full variable domain, completed using reference TRBV29-1 and TRBJ1-2, is SAVISQKPSRDICQRGTSLTIQCQVDSQVTMMFWYRQQPGQSLTLIATANQGSEATYESGFVIDKFPISRPNLTFSTLTVSNMSPEDSSIYLCSVEAMAWVQGGYTFGSGTRLTVV.

The chain employs TRBV6-1 and TRBJ1-3, with D perhaps TRBD1 (6 bases). The CDR3 runs to 16 residues. Per the germline V gene, CDR1 is MNHNS and CDR2 is SASEGT. V was clipped by 5 bases and J by 2 bases, with 16 bases between them. The CDR3 DNA reads as TGTGCCAGCAGTATCGTACAGGGCTCCACTGGAAACACCATATATTTT. Amino acid sequence: CASSIVQGSTGNTIYF.

As regards this clonotype: At one end the junction does not follow the germline gene, possibly because of a read error. The V gene is TRBV6-5, the J gene TRBJ2-6; TRBD1 agrees at 7 bases. The CDR3 consists of 17 residues. The germline V gene has CDR1 MNHEY and CDR2 SVGAGI. CDR3 protein: CAGSLEGASSGANVLTF. For the CDR3, the DNA is TGTGCCGGCAGTTTAGAGGGGGCCAGCTCCGGGGCCAACGTCCTGACTTTC.